The sequence of this T cell receptor beta chain was determined in a study of T and B cells in COVID-19 patients. About the research overall: Of 20 to 25 active-infection patients, over 9 were critically ill with mechanical ventilation or extracorporeal membrane oxygenation.

BIOMED2 TRB-A/B primer pools were used in multiplex TRB PCR. TCRdb itself ran the multiplex PCR reads through MiXCR, one entry per CDR3 protein. The data contain under 20,000 distinct CDR3 sequences, over 25% of them singletons. Of note for this clonotype: No antigen is known for it.

Study-level results: No sequencing was yet done of CD4+, regulatory or CD8+ subsets, or of SARS-CoV-2-responsive or tetramer+ sorted cells. Few blood samples existed from mildly ill patients during symptoms or early in severe cases.

Each TRB amplification used roughly 230-550 ng of genomic DNA from blood. This sequence was found in a human donor who had recovered from COVID-19. The source material was blood.

For the CDR3, the DNA is TGCGCCAGCAGCCAAGTGCCCGGGACAGGGGGCTCTGGGGCCAACGTCCTGACTTTC. Amino acid sequence: CASSQVPGTGGSGANVLTF. The chain is built from TRBV4-3 and TRBJ2-6; 11 nucleotides line up with TRBD1. CDR3 length: 19 residues. J lost 0 bases, V lost 1 base, and 5 bases had no gene match. Germline lookup yields CDR1 LGHNA and CDR2 YSLEER.